The sequence of this T cell receptor beta chain was determined in a study of blood T cell repertoires in COVID-19. Germline CDR1 reads LNHDA; CDR2 reads SQIVND (reference sequence). The ends lost 2 bases at V and 5 bases at J; junction bases unmatched: 7. CDR3 size: 16 residues. In its sample, this clone was seen once. Assay used: immunoSEQ multiplex PCR; TCRdb lists only in-frame clones, some missing. The sample yields just over 200,000 clones, roughly 75% seen once. Sequenced material: peripheral blood. The receptor comes from a woman aged 70-85 years with acute or convalescent COVID-19. The chain joins TRBV19 to TRBJ2-1; 9 bases are shared with TRBD1. The CDR3 region is CASSISQGALDNEQFF. CDR3 in DNA: TGTGCCAGTAGTATATCACAGGGGGCTTTGGACAATGAGCAGTTCTTC.